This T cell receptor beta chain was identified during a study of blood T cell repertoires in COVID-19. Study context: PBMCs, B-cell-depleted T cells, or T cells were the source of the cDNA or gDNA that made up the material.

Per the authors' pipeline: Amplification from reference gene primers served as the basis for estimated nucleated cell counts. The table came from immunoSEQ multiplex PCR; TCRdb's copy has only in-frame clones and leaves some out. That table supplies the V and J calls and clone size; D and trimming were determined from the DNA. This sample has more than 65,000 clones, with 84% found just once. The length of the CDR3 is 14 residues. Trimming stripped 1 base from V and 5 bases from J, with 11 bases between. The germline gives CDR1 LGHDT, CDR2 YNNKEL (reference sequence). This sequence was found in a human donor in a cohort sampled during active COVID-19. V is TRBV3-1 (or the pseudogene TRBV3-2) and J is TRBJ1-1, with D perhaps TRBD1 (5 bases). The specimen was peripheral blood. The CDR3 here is CASSQGRGWTEAFF. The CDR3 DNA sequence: TGTGCCAGCAGCCAAGGGCGGGGGTGGACTGAAGCTTTCTTT.